This T cell receptor beta chain derives from a study of T cell responses to AZD1222 COVID-19 vaccine. Clones were read by immunoSEQ multiplex PCR, and TCRdb kept only the in-frame ones, dropping some. The repertoire has some 150,000 clones, around 93% of them found once; the top ten carry 9.1%. Turning to this clone: Its antigen remains unknown.

Findings of the study overall: Donor demographics were predominantly white British with a female majority; clonal diversity may be underestimated. In all cases, repertoires were sampled only after the peak T cell response. Spike regions recognized by vaccine-associated CD4 TCRs spanned the protein, led by 160-218 and 743-854.

CDR1 is MDHEN, CDR2 SYDVKM, per germline. This CDR3 has 13 amino acids. Trimming took off 10 bases at V and 3 bases at J, with 16 bases between the two ends. The rearrangement joins TRBV28 to TRBJ2-7; maybe TRBD2 (5 bases). The receptor's source is an adult in good health. This sample comprised peripheral blood, obtained on day 0 of AZD1222 vaccination. CDR3 sequence reads: CATGESPGYEQYF. CDR3 sequence (DNA): TGTGCCACCGGGGAGTCTCCGGGCTACGAGCAGTACTTC. Looking up the rest from reference TRBV28 and TRBJ2-7 gives the full variable domain: DVKVTQSSRYLVKRTGEKVFLECVQDMDHENMFWYRQDPGLGLRLIYFSYDVKMKEKGDIPEGYSVSREKKERFSLILESASTNQTSMYLCATGESPGYEQYFGPGTRLTVT.